This TCR beta chain was obtained from a study of T cell repertoires in cytomegalovirus infection. Study-wide background: Indicated by public TCR beta signatures were CMV infection and matching HLA type.

TCRdb independently ran MiXCR on the reads; one entry per CDR3 protein. The repertoire has approximately 100,000 distinct CDR3 sequences, less than 25% of them found once; the top ten carry around 40%. Trimming left V 2 bases short and J 4 bases short, with 14 bases between. This CDR3 spans 15 amino acids. Germline loops: CDR1 SGHDN, CDR2 FVKESK. The sequencing input was CD8+ T cells from PBMCs. The sequence came from a human donor in good health (CMV status not recorded). Some clones in this sample may be carry-over from other donors' samples. The chain is built from TRBV14 and TRBJ2-5; TRBD2 is a possible D gene (7 bases). CDR3 nucleotide sequence: TGTGCCAGCAGCCAATCGTCGGGGGGCTTAGAGACCCAGTACTTC. Translating gives CASSQSSGGLETQYF.